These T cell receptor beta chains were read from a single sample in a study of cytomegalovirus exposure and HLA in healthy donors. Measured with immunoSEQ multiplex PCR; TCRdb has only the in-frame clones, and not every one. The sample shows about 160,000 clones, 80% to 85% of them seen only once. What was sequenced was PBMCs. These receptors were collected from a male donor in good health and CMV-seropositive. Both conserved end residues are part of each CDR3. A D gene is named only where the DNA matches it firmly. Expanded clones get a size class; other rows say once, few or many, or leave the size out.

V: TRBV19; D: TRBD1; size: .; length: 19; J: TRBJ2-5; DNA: TGTGCCAGTAGTATAACCCTACTCGGCAGGGGGCTCAAAGGGGAGACCCAGTACTTC; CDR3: CASSITLLGRGLKGETQYF
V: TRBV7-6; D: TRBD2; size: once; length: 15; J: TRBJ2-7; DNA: TGTGCCAGCAGCCCCAAGGGGGGACTAGTGCACGAGCAGTACTTC; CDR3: CASSPKGGLVHEQYF
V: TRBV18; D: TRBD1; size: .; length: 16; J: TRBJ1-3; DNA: TGTGCCAGCTCACCGACAGGGGCCCTCTCTGGAAACACCATATATTTT; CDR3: CASSPTGALSGNTIYF
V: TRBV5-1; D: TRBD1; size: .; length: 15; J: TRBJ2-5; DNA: TGCGCCAGCAGCCTGGGACAGGGGTACCAAGAGACCCAGTACTTC; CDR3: CASSLGQGYQETQYF
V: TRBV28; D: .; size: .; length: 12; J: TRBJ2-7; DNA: TGTGCCAGCAGTTTTAGCTACTACGAGCAGTACTTC; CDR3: CASSFSYYEQYF
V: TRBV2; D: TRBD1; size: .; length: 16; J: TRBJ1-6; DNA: TGTGCCAGCAGCTTACAGGGGGCGCTTAGTAACTCACCCCTCCACTTT; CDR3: CASSLQGALSNSPLHF
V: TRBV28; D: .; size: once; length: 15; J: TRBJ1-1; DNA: TGTGCCAGCAGTTTTTCCGGGCGGGGGCGGGCTGAAGCTTTCTTT; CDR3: CASSFSGRGRAEAFF
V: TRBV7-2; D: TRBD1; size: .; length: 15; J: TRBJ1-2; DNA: TGTGCCAGCAGCTTAAGTGGACAGGGCAGCTATGGCTACACCTTC; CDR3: CASSLSGQGSYGYTF
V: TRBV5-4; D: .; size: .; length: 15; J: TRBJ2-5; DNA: TGTGCCTATCGGGGGCAGCGGGGACCTCAAGAGACCCAGTACTTC; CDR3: CAYRGQRGPQETQYF
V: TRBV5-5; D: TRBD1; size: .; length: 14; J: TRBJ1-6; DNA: TGTGCCAGCACCTTGGACAGGGGAAATTCACCCCTCCACTTT; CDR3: CASTLDRGNSPLHF
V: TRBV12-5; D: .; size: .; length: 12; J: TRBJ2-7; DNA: TGTGCTAGTGGTTCCGACAACTACGAGCAGTACTTC; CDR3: CASGSDNYEQYF
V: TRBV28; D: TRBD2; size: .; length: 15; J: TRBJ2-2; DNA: TGTGCCAGCACCCCACCGGGACTAGTGGGCGGGGAGCTGTTTTTT; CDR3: CASTPPGLVGGELFF
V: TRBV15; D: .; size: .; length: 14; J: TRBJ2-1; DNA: TGTGCCACCAGCAGAGATACCCCCCCAGATGAGCAGTTCTTC; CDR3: CATSRDTPPDEQFF
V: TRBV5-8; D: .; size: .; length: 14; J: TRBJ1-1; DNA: TGTGCCAGCAGCAAAATGGGAGGACGGGCTGAAGCTTTCTTT; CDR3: CASSKMGGRAEAFF
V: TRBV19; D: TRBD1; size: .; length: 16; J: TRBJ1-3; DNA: TGTGCCAGTAGTATACCGGGACAGTCCTCTGGAAACACCATATATTTT; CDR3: CASSIPGQSSGNTIYF
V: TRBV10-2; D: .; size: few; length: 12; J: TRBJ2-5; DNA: TGCGCCAGCAGTGATGGAGCGGAGACCCAGTACTTC; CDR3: CASSDGAETQYF
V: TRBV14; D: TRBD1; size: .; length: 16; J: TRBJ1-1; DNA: TGTGCCAGCAGCCTTCGGACAGGGGGTATGAACACTGAAGCTTTCTTT; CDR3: CASSLRTGGMNTEAFF
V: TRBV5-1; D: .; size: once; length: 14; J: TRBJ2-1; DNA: TGCGCCAGCAGCAGGGAGTCTTTAGGCCATGAGCAGTTCTTC; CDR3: CASSRESLGHEQFF
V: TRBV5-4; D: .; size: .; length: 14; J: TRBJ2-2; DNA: TGTGCCAGCAGCGCTGGACATTTTACCGGGGAGCTGTTTTTT; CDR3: CASSAGHFTGELFF
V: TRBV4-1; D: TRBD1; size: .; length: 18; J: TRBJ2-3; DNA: TGCGCCAGCAGCCTAAGGGACAGGATCCCCCCGGGCACAGATACGCAGTATTTT; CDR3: CASSLRDRIPPGTDTQYF
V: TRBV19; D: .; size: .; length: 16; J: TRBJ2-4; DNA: TGTGCCAGTAGCTCGAAGGGGGTACTAGCCAAAAACATTCAGTACTTC; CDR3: CASSSKGVLAKNIQYF
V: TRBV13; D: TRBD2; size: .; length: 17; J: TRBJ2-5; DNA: TGTGCCAGCAGCAAGACTGGACTAGCGGCCCTACAAGAGACCCAGTACTTC; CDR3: CASSKTGLAALQETQYF
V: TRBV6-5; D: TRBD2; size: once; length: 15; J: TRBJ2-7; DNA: TGTGCCAGCAGTCTCCGGGGTAGCGGGACTTACGAGCAGTACTTC; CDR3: CASSLRGSGTYEQYF
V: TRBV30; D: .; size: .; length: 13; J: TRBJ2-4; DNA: TGTGCCTGGGGACGTCCTGGAGGAAACAGTCAGTACTTC; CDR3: CAWGRPGGNSQYF
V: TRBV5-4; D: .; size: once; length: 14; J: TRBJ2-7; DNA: TGTGCCAGCAGCTTGGATACAGGGCGCTACGAGCAGTACTTC; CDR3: CASSLDTGRYEQYF